This T cell receptor beta chain was identified in a study of CD8 T cells in ankylosing spondylitis. General observations from the study: There was reportedly significant enrichment of clones that were disease-linked in matched ankylosing spondylitis synovial fluid. A TCR beta motif of about 8 highly homologous variants seemed to mark ankylosing spondylitis blood. Reports of some motif variants in reactive arthritis synovial fluid and blood predate this one. Disease-associated clones were CD8+ and fairly uncommon in peripheral blood.

This CDR3 has 14 residues. The germline CDR1 and CDR2 sequences are SEHNR and FQNEAQ (reference sequence). With 2 bases removed from V and 6 bases from J, the gap between germline ends came to 12 bases. Quantitative barcoded 5'-RACE was used to prepare TCR beta libraries. TCRdb processed the 5' RACE reads anew with MiXCR; each CDR3 protein has one entry. Of 200,000 to 250,000 distinct CDR3 sequences in the sample, 5.5% to 7.5% were seen once. At least ten counts were recorded for this clonotype. No antigen is known for it. Sequencing used blood, either unsorted or a sorted T cell fraction (not recorded which). The chain carries TRBV7-9 and TRBJ2-3; unclear D gene. The receptor was derived from a male donor with ankylosing spondylitis. The CDR3: CASSLPGGRDTQYF. As DNA, the CDR3 is TGTGCCAGCAGCTTACCCGGCGGCCGGGATACGCAGTATTTT.